The entry below describes one TCR beta chain. Authors' analysis steps: Estimates of nucleated cell counts were drawn from the amplification of reference gene primers. The table came from immunoSEQ multiplex PCR; TCRdb's copy has only in-frame clones and leaves some out. The V and J calls and clone size were taken over from that table, and D and trimming were inferred from the DNA. The data contain about 240,000 clones, 70% to 90% of them seen just once; the ten biggest clones take up 2.5% to 3.5%. The source of the sample is a study of blood T cell repertoires in COVID-19. Study background: The samples span acute and convalescent COVID-19 from the United States, Italy and Spain.

Trimming removed 4 bases at V and 7 bases at J, with 8 bases between. In germline, CDR1 is ENHRY, CDR2 SYGVKD. This CDR3 has 13 residues. Recruits, aged about 18 to 90 years, lived in 20 to 30 US areas. The rearrangement joins TRBV10-3 to TRBJ1-6; no definite D call. Sequencing input: PBMCs or T cells enriched from blood (not recorded which). This clonotype was sampled from a woman between 40 and 55 years old with acute COVID-19. The CDR3 sequence is CAISGILNSPLHF. CDR3 bases: TGTGCCATCAGTGGTATTCTAAATTCACCCCTCCACTTT.